This TCR beta chain came from a study of cytomegalovirus exposure and HLA in healthy donors. Per germline, CDR1 SGHVS and CDR2 FQNEAQ. V was pared by 5 bases and J by 8 bases, with 20 bases between. The CDR3 is 15 amino acids. PCR was performed using 60 Vbeta and 13 Jbeta primers. Profiling relied on immunoSEQ multiplex PCR, and the TCRdb table lists in-frame clones only, not all of them. Of 120,000 to 150,000 clones in the sample, about 75% were seen once. The sequence derives from a man in his late teens or twenties in good health and CMV-seronegative. The sequencing input was PBMCs. The chain has TRBV7-8 and TRBJ2-3; TRBD2 is a possible D gene (6 bases). The chain's CDR3 is CASSPTSPGGGTQYF. In DNA, the CDR3 is TGTGCCAGCAGCCCCACTAGCCCCGGCGGTGGTACGCAGTATTTT.